This T cell receptor (beta chain) derives from a study of T cell repertoires in cytomegalovirus infection. In the study overall: Public TCR beta signatures provided an indication of both CMV infection and a matching HLA type. Broader study findings: HLA-C-restricted TCR beta clonotypes specific for CMV led the ex vivo response. CMV carriers having the relevant HLA were flagged by cumulative public TCR beta family frequency.

Using its own MiXCR run on the reads, TCRdb lists one record per CDR3 protein. This repertoire shows 150,000 to 200,000 distinct CDR3 sequences, roughly 9.8% found once; its top ten account for about 4.2%. With 0 bases removed from V and 5 bases from J, the gap between germline ends came to 16 bases. Germline V gene lookup returns CDR1 SGHAT and CDR2 FQNNGV. CDR3 length: 16 residues. The table lists this clonotype with many counts. What it recognizes is unknown. The rearrangement joins TRBV11-2 to TRBJ1-2; TRBD1 is a possible D gene (5 bases). The TCR sequence derives from a human donor in good health (CMV status not recorded). Some clones in this sample may be carry-over from other donors' samples. The sample taken for sequencing was PBMCs. The CDR3 bases are TGTGCCAGCAGCTTAGAATCGCAGGGCTCTCGATATGGCTACACCTTC. Encoded protein: CASSLESQGSRYGYTF.